This passage covers 8 T cell receptor beta chains from one sample sequenced in a study of spatial heterogeneity in lung cancer. In TCRdb, the 5' RACE reads were re-called with MiXCR into one record per CDR3 protein. The sample has some 100,000 distinct CDR3 sequences; roughly 8.7% are singletons. Documented time point: sample taken at primary tumor resection. Unsorted samples of tumor, nontumor lung or frozen PBMC had their whole RNA sequenced. This material consisted of PBMCs, taken at surgery. The origin of the receptors is a male donor with early-stage non-small cell lung cancer.

This clonotype was detected many times. This chain connects TRBV11-3 to TRBJ2-2; possibly TRBD1 for D (6 bases). Germline V lookup: CDR1 SGHNT, CDR2 YENEEA. V dropped 5 bases and J dropped 3 bases, with 16 bases sitting between them. The CDR3 spans 16 residues. This CDR3 reads CASSAYQGFDTGELFF. The CDR3 bases are TGTGCCAGCAGCGCCTACCAGGGGTTCGACACCGGGGAGCTGTTTTTT. Variable domain in full (rest from reference TRBV11-3 and TRBJ2-2): EAGVVQSPRYKIIEKKQPVAFWCNPISGHNTLYWYLQNLGQGPELLIRYENEEAVDDSQLPKDRFSAERLKGVDSTLKIQPAELGDSAVYLCASSAYQGFDTGELFFGEGSRLTVL.

This clonotype was detected ten times or more. This chain connects TRBV6-2 or TRBV6-3 to TRBJ1-1; 7 nucleotides agree with TRBD1. This CDR3 contains 14 residues. V lost 7 bases and J lost 3; bases outside the gene matches: 8. Germline V CDR1 and CDR2: MNHEY, SVGEGT. The DNA for the CDR3 is TGTGCCAGCAATACCGGGACAGCTCACACTGAAGCTTTCTTT. The encoded protein is CASNTGTAHTEAFF.

This clonotype was detected ten times or more. The V gene is TRBV5-1, the J gene TRBJ2-1; 14 nucleotides agree with TRBD2. The germline CDR1 and CDR2 sequences are SGHRS and YFSETQ. This CDR3 has 19 residues. The V segment lost 2 bases and the J segment 5 bases; nucleotides outside the gene matches: 12. The CDR3 region is CASSFPPTSGRARDNEQFF. DNA of the CDR3: TGCGCCAGCAGCTTCCCCCCGACTAGCGGGAGGGCCAGGGACAATGAGCAGTTCTTC. The full variable domain, completed using reference TRBV5-1 and TRBJ2-1, is KAGVTQTPRYLIKTRGQQVTLSCSPISGHRSVSWYQQTPGQGLQFLFEYFSETQRNKGNFPGRFSGRQFSNSRSEMNVSTLELGDSALYLCASSFPPTSGRARDNEQFFGPGTRLTVL.

This clonotype was seen repeatedly, ten times or more. The rearrangement uses TRBV20-1 and TRBJ2-6; D uncertain. There are 12 residues in the CDR3. The V end lost 3 bases, the J end lost 1 base, and 1 base lay between the germline ends. Per the germline V gene, CDR1 is DFQATT and CDR2 is SNEGSKA (reference sequence). CDR3 in amino acids: CSARSGANVLTF. The CDR3 DNA reads as TGCAGTGCTAGGTCTGGGGCCAACGTCCTGACTTTC.

This clonotype has only a few counts. The chain employs TRBV5-1 and TRBJ2-1; 9 nucleotides line up with TRBD2. The CDR3 is 16 residues long. The germline CDR1 and CDR2 sequences are SGHRS and YFSETQ. V shed 7 bases and J 1 base; nucleotides not matched to a gene: 9. The CDR3 loop reads CASVPGLAVSYNEQFF. The CDR3 DNA follows: TGCGCCAGCGTACCGGGACTAGCAGTTTCCTACAATGAGCAGTTCTTC.

In its sample, this clonotype was seen many times. This chain joins TRBV6-2 or TRBV6-3 and TRBJ2-5, with D possibly being TRBD1 (5 bases). V was trimmed by 4 bases and J by 7 bases, leaving 10 bases between them. CDR1 is MNHEY, CDR2 SVGEGT, per germline. The CDR3 extends over 12 amino acids. CDR3 in amino acids: CASSLNRGTQYF. CDR3 coding DNA: TGTGCCAGCAGTTTGAATAGGGGGACCCAGTACTTC.

This clonotype was observed a few times. The chain is built from TRBV28 and TRBJ1-2; 7 bases match TRBD1. The ends lost 6 bases at V and 5 bases at J; junction bases unmatched: 3. Germline V gives CDR1 MDHEN, CDR2 SYDVKM. This CDR3 contains 12 residues. The DNA of the CDR3 is TGTGCCAGCAGCCAGACAGGGTATGGCTACACCTTC. Protein product: CASSQTGYGYTF.

In its sample, this clonotype was seen a few times. The CDR3 DNA reads as TGTGCCAGCAGCGCCGGGACTTCTCCCTACGAGCAGTACTTC. Protein product: CASSAGTSPYEQYF. The chain combines TRBV9 with TRBJ2-7, with D perhaps TRBD2 (6 bases). The V and J ends lost 3 bases and 2 bases respectively, with 12 bases between them. Germline CDR1 is SGDLS and CDR2 is YYNGEE. The CDR3 runs to 14 residues.